One T cell receptor beta chain is described in this entry. Its antigen is not known. These data are taken from a study of vaccination effects on CD4 cells after COVID-19. Culturing for 9 to 10 days preceded CD4+ T cell isolation. Assay: immunoSEQ multiplex PCR; the TCRdb copy retains only in-frame clones and omits some. The table records more than 45,000 clones, more than 60% of them present only once. Germline values: CDR1 GTSNPN, CDR2 SVGIG (reference sequence). The CDR3 has 14 amino acids. With 4 bases removed from V and 4 bases from J, the gap between germline ends came to 16 bases. Specimen: CD4+ T cells from PBMCs cultured without peptide, collected before COVID-19 vaccination. The chain recombines TRBV30 with TRBJ1-2; D uncertain. The TCR was taken from a human donor who received a COVID-19 vaccine. The CDR3 loop is CAWIPRPWGYGYTF. In DNA, the CDR3 is TGTGCCTGGATCCCTAGGCCCTGGGGCTATGGCTACACCTTC.